Below, one T cell receptor beta chain is given with its context. The CDR3 covers 14 residues. CDR1 is SEHNR, CDR2 FQNEAQ, per germline (reference sequence). Trimming shortened V by 3 bases and J by 5 bases, and 13 bases separated the two germline ends. The data were obtained in a study of blood T cell repertoires in COVID-19. Clones were sequenced by immunoSEQ multiplex PCR, and TCRdb holds only the in-frame ones, with some missing. The sample holds 200,000 to 250,000 clones, 80% to 90% seen once. The TCR sequence derives from a woman older than 75 with acute or convalescent COVID-19. The sequencing sample was made of peripheral blood. The genes are TRBV7-9 and TRBJ1-1, with a tentative D call TRBD1 (5 bases). The CDR3 DNA reads as TGTGCCAGCAGCTTCTTACAGGACGGGACTGAAGCTTTCTTT. This sequence encodes CASSFLQDGTEAFF.